This T cell receptor beta chain was profiled in a study of CD8+ T cells in alopecia areata. Study context: Tofacitinib therapy took 6 to 18 months; 6 months off drug came after. Whole-study results and caveats: Mice showed clearer TCR sharing than patients did, a gap that was possibly HLA-related. Normal scalp showed lower clonality than lesional scalp, especially alopecia totalis/universalis. Normal skin contains resident alphabeta T cells, and these are also sequenced in scalp samples.

cDNA prepared by RNA extraction and subsequent reverse transcription served as the template for sequencing. Assay: immunoSEQ multiplex PCR; the TCRdb copy retains only in-frame clones and omits some. The data show roughly 12,000 clones, approximately 65% seen once. Trimming cost V 7 bases and J 4 bases, with 13 bases left between them. Germline loops: CDR1 MNHNS, CDR2 SASEGT. The CDR3 has 13 residues. About this clone itself: Its specificity is unknown.

Peripheral blood and lesional scalp punch biopsies were taken from alopecia areata patients. The source is a human donor with alopecia areata. The chain has TRBV6-1 and TRBJ1-1; D uncertain. Sequenced: skin. CDR3 protein: CASTRPTTTEAFF. CDR3 coding DNA: TGTGCCAGCACTAGGCCGACGACCACTGAAGCTTTCTTT.